The rows below give T cell receptor beta chains drawn from one sample of a study of cytomegalovirus exposure and HLA in healthy donors. Profiled with immunoSEQ multiplex PCR; TCRdb holds only in-frame clones, not every one. The specimen's table records about 110,000 clones. The sequenced sample was PBMCs. The receptors stem from a young man in good health and CMV-seronegative. Both conserved end residues are part of each CDR3. Each record gives: J gene, V gene, CDR3 protein.

J gene: TRBJ2-7; V gene: TRBV7-2; CDR3 protein: CASSGGQGNEQYF
J gene: TRBJ2-7; V gene: TRBV15; CDR3 protein: CATSRERGHAYEQYF
J gene: TRBJ1-2; V gene: TRBV5-1; CDR3 protein: CASSDRDRVENYGYTF
J gene: NA; V gene: TRBV9; CDR3 protein: CASSVAGDYEQYF
J gene: TRBJ2-1; V gene: TRBV13; CDR3 protein: CASSSELAGPGEQFF
J gene: TRBJ2-7; V gene: TRBV14; CDR3 protein: CASSRARTGWVYEQYF
J gene: TRBJ1-5; V gene: TRBV19; CDR3 protein: CASSIGQGYQPQHF
J gene: TRBJ2-5; V gene: TRBV14; CDR3 protein: CASSPSGWETQYF
J gene: TRBJ2-7; V gene: TRBV28; CDR3 protein: CASSKREPPYEQYF
J gene: TRBJ2-7; V gene: TRBV27; CDR3 protein: CASSMTGISYEQYF
J gene: TRBJ2-7; V gene: TRBV7-2; CDR3 protein: CASSQQGFGYEQYF
J gene: TRBJ2-2; V gene: TRBV14; CDR3 protein: CASSQEISAGELFF
J gene: TRBJ2-1; V gene: TRBV7-6; CDR3 protein: CASSGVGLAGGNEQFF
J gene: TRBJ2-1; V gene: TRBV19; CDR3 protein: CASSTRTGGVNEQFF
J gene: TRBJ1-5; V gene: TRBV4-1; CDR3 protein: CASSQEKGVNQPQHF
J gene: TRBJ1-2; V gene: TRBV19; CDR3 protein: CASSLYPAAAGDTF
J gene: TRBJ2-1; V gene: TRBV11-2; CDR3 protein: CASRREGAYNEQFF
J gene: TRBJ2-7; V gene: TRBV5-4; CDR3 protein: CASMASGNSYEQYF
J gene: TRBJ1-2; V gene: TRBV19; CDR3 protein: CASSILDRGFRGYTF
J gene: TRBJ2-1; V gene: TRBV15; CDR3 protein: CATVPRGDPNNEQFF
J gene: TRBJ2-3; V gene: TRBV13; CDR3 protein: CASSTRKTDTQYF
J gene: TRBJ2-2; V gene: TRBV9; CDR3 protein: CASSVVSGPFTGELFF
J gene: TRBJ2-1; V gene: TRBV19; CDR3 protein: CASSPALYYNEQFF
J gene: TRBJ1-6; V gene: TRBV5-1; CDR3 protein: CASSLGRENSPLHF
J gene: TRBJ1-5; V gene: TRBV28; CDR3 protein: CASSLWAGTGEGQPQHF
J gene: TRBJ1-2; V gene: TRBV6-1; CDR3 protein: CASSEAASGPYYGYTF
J gene: TRBJ2-1; V gene: TRBV5-8; CDR3 protein: CASSLDRSHEQFF